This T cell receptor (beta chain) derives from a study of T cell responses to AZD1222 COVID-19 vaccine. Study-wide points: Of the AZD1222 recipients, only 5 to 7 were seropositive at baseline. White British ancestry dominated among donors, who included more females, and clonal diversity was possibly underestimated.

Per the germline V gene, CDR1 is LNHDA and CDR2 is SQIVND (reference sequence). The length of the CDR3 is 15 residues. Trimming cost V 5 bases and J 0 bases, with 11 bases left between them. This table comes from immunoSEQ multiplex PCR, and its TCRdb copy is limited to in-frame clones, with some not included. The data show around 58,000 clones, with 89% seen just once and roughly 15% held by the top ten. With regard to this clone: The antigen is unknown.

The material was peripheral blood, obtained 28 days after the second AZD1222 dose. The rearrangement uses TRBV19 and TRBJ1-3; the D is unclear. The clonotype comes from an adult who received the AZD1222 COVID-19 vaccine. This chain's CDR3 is CASSPGASSGNTIYF. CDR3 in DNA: TGTGCCAGTAGTCCCGGAGCTAGCTCTGGAAACACCATATATTTT.